This passage covers 29 T cell receptor beta chains from one sample sequenced in a study of T cells in narcolepsy. Clones were sequenced by immunoSEQ multiplex PCR, and TCRdb holds only the in-frame ones, with some missing. This sample has 30,000 to 35,000 clones, with over 70% found just once. The sequenced material came from memory (CD45RA-) CD4+ T cells from blood. These receptors came from a human donor in good health.

There are a few counts of this clone. The chain carries TRBV5-4 and TRBJ2-7; TRBD1 is a possible D gene (6 bases). From germline, CDR1 is SGHNT and CDR2 YYREEE (reference sequence). The CDR3 is 14 residues long. Trimming removed 3 bases at V and 1 base at J, with 11 bases between. CDR3 amino acids: CASSSDSGSYEQYF. The CDR3 nucleotides read TGTGCCAGCAGCTCGGACAGCGGATCCTACGAGCAGTACTTC.

V and J are TRBV7-2 and TRBJ2-3; TRBD1 or TRBD2 may be the D gene (5 bases each). CDR1 SGHTA and CDR2 FQGNSA come from the germline V gene. This CDR3 comprises 14 residues. V lost 8 bases, J lost 0 bases, and 12 bases lay in between. The CDR3 DNA reads as TGTGCCAGCGCCCAGGGCGGGAGCACAGATACGCAGTATTTT. Amino acids: CASAQGGSTDTQYF. The whole variable domain, filled in from reference TRBV7-2 and TRBJ2-3, reads GAGVSQSPSNKVTEKGKDVELRCDPISGHTALYWYRQSLGQGLEFLIYFQGNSAPDKSGLPSDRFSAERTGGSVSTLTIQRTQQEDSAVYLCASAQGGSTDTQYFGPGTRLTVL.

This clone was detected a few times. The chain links TRBV6-6 to TRBJ2-7; 11 bases fit TRBD2. V gave up 8 bases and J gave up 4 bases; unmatched junction bases: 4. CDR3 length: 13 residues. Germline V CDR1 and CDR2: MNHNY, SVGAGI (reference sequence). In DNA form, the CDR3 reads TGTGCCAGCGTTACTAGCGGGAGATACGAGCAGTACTTC. Protein: CASVTSGRYEQYF.

As for this clone: Other DNA sequences in this sample translate to the same CDR3. J is TRBJ1-2 and V is TRBV6-1; D not certain. Trimming left V 3 bases short and J 8 bases short, with 13 bases between. The germline CDR1 and CDR2 sequences are MNHNS and SASEGT. The CDR3 length is 13 residues. This CDR3 reads CASSEVYGGGYTF. CDR3 sequence (DNA): TGTGCCAGCAGTGAGGTTTATGGAGGGGGCTACACCTTC.

The chain carries TRBV14 and TRBJ2-2; tentatively, D is TRBD1 (6 bases). V lost 0 bases, J lost 2 bases, and 22 bases lay in between. The CDR3 sequence is 20 residues long. Germline CDR1 and CDR2: SGHDN and FVKESK. In DNA form, the CDR3 reads TGTGCCAGCAGCCAAGAAAGGACAGTTTATAACGGGAATAACACCGGGGAGCTGTTTTTT. This codes for CASSQERTVYNGNNTGELFF.

The chain links TRBV29-1 to TRBJ1-4, with D hard to call. Germline V gives CDR1 SQVTM, CDR2 ANQGSEA. V was pared by 2 bases and J by 8 bases, with 15 bases between. The CDR3 runs to 14 residues. The CDR3 spells CSVERTPAHEKLFF. The CDR3 DNA reads as TGCAGCGTTGAAAGGACTCCGGCCCACGAAAAACTGTTTTTT. The full variable domain, rest sourced from reference TRBV29-1 and TRBJ1-4, is SAVISQKPSRDICQRGTSLTIQCQVDSQVTMMFWYRQQPGQSLTLIATANQGSEATYESGFVIDKFPISRPNLTFSTLTVSNMSPEDSSIYLCSVERTPAHEKLFFGSGTQLSVL.

The chain recombines TRBV5-6 with TRBJ2-4; no firm D call. CDR1 and CDR2 from the germline V gene are SGHDT and YYEEEE. CDR3 size: 14 residues. The V end lost 1 base, the J end lost 1 base, and 6 bases lay between the germline ends. CDR3 DNA sequence: TGTGCCAGCAGCTTGAATGGTGCCAAAAACATTCAGTACTTC. Translating it yields CASSLNGAKNIQYF.

The chain carries TRBV5-1 and TRBJ1-2; D is possibly TRBD1 (5 bases). From germline, CDR1 is SGHRS and CDR2 YFSETQ. With 4 bases removed from V and 2 bases from J, the gap between germline ends came to 21 bases. This CDR3 has 17 residues. The chain's CDR3 is CASSREGLGIGNYGYTF. In nucleotides, the CDR3 is TGCGCCAGCAGCCGGGAGGGACTGGGGATCGGAAACTATGGCTACACCTTC.

The rearrangement links TRBV5-1 to TRBJ2-7; tentative D call: TRBD1 (5 bases). CDR3 length: 15 residues. The germline V gene has CDR1 SGHRS and CDR2 YFSETQ. Trimming stripped 4 bases from V and 6 bases from J, with 20 bases between. DNA of the CDR3: TGCGCCAGCAGCAACCCCCTAGGGGCCCTCGGCGAGCAGTACTTC. As protein: CASSNPLGALGEQYF.

Only a few counts were recorded for this clone. This chain uses TRBV7-3 with TRBJ2-1; tentatively, D is TRBD1 (5 bases). CDR1 and CDR2 from the germline V gene are SGHTA and FQGTGA. The CDR3 covers 16 residues. Trimming took 5 bases from V and 2 from J, leaving 16 bases between them. The CDR3 protein is CASSPLARATYNEQFF. CDR3 coding DNA: TGTGCCAGCAGCCCCCTTGCCAGGGCAACCTACAATGAGCAGTTCTTC.

CDR3: CASAGLPTYNEQFF. DNA of the CDR3: TGTGCCAGTGCAGGACTCCCGACATACAATGAGCAGTTCTTC. The chain uses TRBV19 and TRBJ2-1, with D tentatively TRBD2 (5 bases). V dropped 8 bases and J dropped 4 bases, with 15 bases sitting between them. CDR1 is LNHDA, CDR2 SQIVND, per germline (reference sequence). The CDR3 totals 14 residues.

The rearrangement uses TRBV18 and TRBJ1-3; 8 bases match TRBD1. V lost 6 bases to trimming and J lost 4 bases; unmatched junction nucleotides: 2. The CDR3 runs 13 residues. The germline V gene has CDR1 KGHSH and CDR2 LQKENI. The CDR3: CASSRDRGNTIYF. The CDR3 DNA reads TGTGCCAGCTCTCGGGACAGGGGAAACACCATATATTTT.

The genes are TRBV5-4 and TRBJ2-5; no clear D gene. The V and J ends lost 0 bases and 7 bases respectively, with 16 bases between them. CDR3 length: 15 amino acids. Germline V gene sequence: CDR1 SGHNT, CDR2 YYREEE (reference sequence). The CDR3 nucleotides are TGTGCCAGCAGCTTGGAATCGGGTCCACGCGCGACCCAGTACTTC. Amino acids: CASSLESGPRATQYF.

V usage is TRBV4-2 and J usage is TRBJ2-7, with TRBD2 matching 7 bases. After removal of 4 bases from V and 6 bases from J, the junction contained 36 bases not matched to a gene. CDR1 and CDR2 (germline): LGHNA, YNFKEQ. The CDR3 covers 23 residues. This CDR3 is CASSRTPGERGTSVTNRTREQYF. The CDR3, as DNA: TGTGCCAGCAGCCGAACACCGGGCGAAAGAGGAACTAGCGTCACGAACCGGACGCGCGAGCAGTACTTC.

The genes are TRBV5-1 and TRBJ1-2; D remains ambiguous. V was pared by 0 bases and J by 6 bases, with 9 bases between. This CDR3 region has 13 residues. Per germline, CDR1 SGHRS and CDR2 YFSETQ. CDR3 coding DNA: TGCGCCAGCAGCTTGGTCGCAGGCCATGGCTACACCTTC. This translates into CASSLVAGHGYTF.

This chain uses TRBV30 with TRBJ2-3; tentative D call: TRBD1 (6 bases). The CDR3 covers 15 residues. Trimming cost V 0 bases and J 1 base, with 11 bases left between them. The germline V gene has CDR1 GTSNPN and CDR2 SVGIG (reference sequence). The DNA for the CDR3 is TGTGCCTGGAGTGTACCGGGACACGGCACAGATACGCAGTATTTT. It encodes CAWSVPGHGTDTQYF.

The chain links TRBV30 to TRBJ2-7; D is uncertain. Germline CDR1 reads GTSNPN; CDR2 reads SVGIG (reference sequence). This CDR3 spans 12 amino acids. The V end lost 4 bases, the J end lost 3 bases, and 10 bases lay between the germline ends. The CDR3 DNA follows: TGTGCCTGGACCCCGACCAGCTACGAGCAGTACTTC. Protein: CAWTPTSYEQYF.

V and J are TRBV6-4 and TRBJ2-1; TRBD2 agrees at 11 bases. This CDR3 comprises 17 residues. Trimming at V came to 6 bases and at J to 9 bases, leaving 16 bases not matched to a gene. Germline-derived CDR1 and CDR2 are MRHNA and SNTAGT. The CDR3 protein is CASSPGPTSGRIVEQFF. CDR3 sequence (DNA): TGTGCCAGCAGCCCCGGCCCTACTAGCGGGAGAATAGTTGAGCAGTTCTTC.

The chain recombines TRBV5-1 with TRBJ2-7, with a possible D match to TRBD2 (6 bases). This CDR3 comprises 15 residues. Looked up from germline, CDR1 is SGHRS and CDR2 is YFSETQ. Trimming removed 3 bases at V and 3 bases at J, with 16 bases between. For the CDR3, the DNA is TGCGCCAGCAGCTCGGCGGGAAGCAGAGACTACGAGCAGTACTTC. Translated: CASSSAGSRDYEQYF. The full variable domain, completed using reference TRBV5-1 and TRBJ2-7, is KAGVTQTPRYLIKTRGQQVTLSCSPISGHRSVSWYQQTPGQGLQFLFEYFSETQRNKGNFPGRFSGRQFSNSRSEMNVSTLELGDSALYLCASSSAGSRDYEQYFGPGTRLTVT.

This clone was counted only a few times. The chain recombines TRBV19 with TRBJ1-2, with 7 nucleotides matching TRBD1. The germline V gene has CDR1 LNHDA and CDR2 SQIVND (reference sequence). The length of the CDR3 is 14 residues. J was trimmed by 4 bases and V by 5 bases; bases with no gene match: 7. DNA of the CDR3: TGTGCCAGTAGTCGAGCGACAGGGATCTATGGCTACACCTTC. It yields the protein CASSRATGIYGYTF.

The chain recombines TRBV15 with TRBJ2-7; 7 bases fit TRBD2. V lost 0 bases to trimming and J lost 5 bases; unmatched junction nucleotides: 10. The germline CDR1 and CDR2 sequences are LNHNV and YYDKDF (reference sequence). The CDR3 has 16 residues. CDR3 in amino acids: CATSRESAGAIHEQYF. The CDR3 coding sequence is TGTGCCACCAGCAGAGAATCGGCGGGAGCAATCCACGAGCAGTACTTC.

This clone came up once. V usage is TRBV4-1 and J usage is TRBJ1-6; maybe TRBD1 (6 bases). Germline lookup yields CDR1 MGHRA and CDR2 YSYEKL. The length of the CDR3 is 16 residues. The V end lost 0 bases, the J end lost 9 bases, and 15 bases lay between the germline ends. CDR3 in amino acids: CASSQDQWQGSSPLHF. The CDR3 DNA follows: TGCGCCAGCAGCCAAGATCAATGGCAGGGGAGTTCACCCCTCCACTTT.

The V and J genes are TRBV10-3 and TRBJ1-2; tentatively, D is TRBD1 (5 bases). Germline CDR1 is ENHRY and CDR2 is SYGVKD. The CDR3 totals 13 residues. The V end was cut by 7 bases, the J end by 7 bases, with 16 bases between. The CDR3 nucleotides are TGTGCCATCACCGGTCCGGGGCAGGCTGGCTACACCTTC. Amino acid sequence: CAITGPGQAGYTF.

V usage is TRBV5-8 and J usage is TRBJ1-5; 8 nucleotides align to TRBD1. Germline trimming cut 1 base from V and 2 bases from J; bases unmatched to any gene: 2. Germline CDR1 SGHTS, CDR2 YDEGEE. This CDR3 is 15 amino acids long. For the CDR3, the DNA is TGTGCCAGCAGCTTGTCAGGGGGCGGCAATCAGCCCCAGCATTTT. It specifies CASSLSGGGNQPQHF.

This clone was recorded once. This chain uses TRBV11-2 with TRBJ1-1, with D unclear. Germline V gene sequence: CDR1 SGHAT, CDR2 FQNNGV. The CDR3 runs 15 residues. The ends were cut back, 5 bases at V and 1 base at J, with 14 bases in the middle. The CDR3 sequence is CASSPAAAANTEAFF. CDR3 bases: TGTGCCAGCAGCCCGGCGGCGGCGGCGAACACTGAAGCTTTCTTT. The full variable domain, completed using reference TRBV11-2 and TRBJ1-1, is EAGVAQSPRYKIIEKRQSVAFWCNPISGHATLYWYQQILGQGPKLLIQFQNNGVVDDSQLPKDRFSAERLKGVDSTLKIQPAKLEDSAVYLCASSPAAAANTEAFFGQGTRLTVV.

The V and J genes are TRBV30 and TRBJ2-7, with TRBD1 matching 7 bases. CDR1 is GTSNPN, CDR2 SVGIG, per germline (reference sequence). With 3 bases clipped from V and 0 bases from J, the junction kept 8 bases outside the gene matches. The CDR3 is made up of 15 amino acids. Here the CDR3 DNA reads TGTGCCTGGAGGGGTAGGGGGCCCTCCTCCTACGAGCAGTACTTC. Encoded protein: CAWRGRGPSSYEQYF. Full variable domain (remainder filled in from reference TRBV30 and TRBJ2-7): SQTIHQWPATLVQPVGSPLSLECTVEGTSNPNLYWYRQAAGRGLQLLFYSVGIGQISSEVPQNLSASRPQDRQFILSSKKLLLSDSGFYLCAWRGRGPSSYEQYFGPGTRLTVT.

This clone was picked up one time. The chain is built from TRBV5-1 and TRBJ1-5; no reliable D call. V lost 1 base to trimming and J lost 10 bases, with 18 bases between them. The CDR3 is 15 amino acids. CDR1 and CDR2 from the germline V gene are SGHRS and YFSETQ. This CDR3 is CASSLTSDPVGPQHF. The CDR3 DNA sequence: TGCGCCAGCAGCTTGACTTCTGACCCCGTAGGACCCCAGCATTTT.

On this clone itself: At one of its ends the junction is not consistent with the germline gene, which may arise from a read error. This sequence joins TRBV5-6 and TRBJ2-1; D gene unclear. Looked up from germline, CDR1 is SGHDT and CDR2 is YYEEEE. The CDR3 spans 13 residues. The CDR3 loop is CASSLTSDNEQFF. In DNA, the CDR3 is TGTGCCAGCAGCTTGACCTCCGACAATGAGCAGTTCTTC.

This rearrangement joins TRBV7-6 to TRBJ2-2; TRBD1 is a possible D gene (5 bases). CDR3 length: 15 amino acids. CDR1 SGHVS and CDR2 FNYEAQ come from the germline V gene. V was clipped by 5 bases and J by 1 base, with 11 bases between them. The CDR3 loop reads CASSERQQNTGELFF. In DNA form, the CDR3 reads TGTGCCAGCAGCGAACGACAGCAGAACACCGGGGAGCTGTTTTTT.